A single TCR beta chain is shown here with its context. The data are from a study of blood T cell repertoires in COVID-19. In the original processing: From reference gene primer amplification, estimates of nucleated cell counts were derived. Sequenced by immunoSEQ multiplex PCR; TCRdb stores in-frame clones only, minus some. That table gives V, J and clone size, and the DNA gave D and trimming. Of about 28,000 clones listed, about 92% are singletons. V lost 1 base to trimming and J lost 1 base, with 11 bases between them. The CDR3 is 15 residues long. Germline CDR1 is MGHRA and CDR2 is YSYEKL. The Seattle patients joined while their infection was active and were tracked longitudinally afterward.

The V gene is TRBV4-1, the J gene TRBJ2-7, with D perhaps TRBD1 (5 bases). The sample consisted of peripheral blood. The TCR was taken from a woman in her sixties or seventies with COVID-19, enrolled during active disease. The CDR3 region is CASSQGAGKSYEQYF. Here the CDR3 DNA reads TGCGCCAGCAGCCAAGGGGCAGGGAAATCCTACGAGCAGTACTTC.